This TCR beta chain was sequenced during a study of response to subunit inactivated influenza vaccine. Study-level points and caveats: The authors proposed limited new T cell recruitment per seasonal influenza vaccination.

A single record per CDR3 protein comes from TCRdb applying MiXCR to the RT-PCR reads. The repertoire holds around 480,000 distinct CDR3 sequences, with roughly 11% as singletons. Germline CDR1 is DFQATT and CDR2 is SNEGSKA (reference sequence). This CDR3 has 11 residues. With 3 bases removed from V and 1 base from J, the gap between germline ends came to 3 bases. This clonotype was found many times. Its antigen is undetermined. The source is a man over 45 who received an inactivated influenza vaccine. The sample consisted of PBMCs from blood, taken about 40 days after vaccination. The rearrangement links TRBV20-1 to TRBJ1-2, with D unclear. CDR3 DNA: TGCAGTGCTAGCGTTAACTATGGCTACACCTTC. It encodes CSASVNYGYTF.